Included here is one T cell receptor beta chain sequence, with context. Libraries were prepared by immunoSEQ multiplex PCR; TCRdb keeps only in-frame clonotypes and omits some of them. The profile shows some 760,000 clones, 70% to 90% of them singletons. The sample belongs to a study of shared T cell receptors in the human thymus. CDR1 and CDR2 (germline): SGHDT, YYEEEE. The CDR3 runs 19 residues. V trimming: 1 base; J trimming: 2 bases; junction bases outside the gene matches: 14. These data were also filed under a second study, of human thymus T cells. That paper states: The thymus tissue came from resections taken during corrective heart surgery.

The rearrangement links TRBV5-6 to TRBJ2-3; 9 bases fit TRBD2. This receptor was obtained from a girl under two years old with a congenital heart defect. Material for sequencing was thymocytes. This CDR3 is CASSLWGRGGGPLTDTQYF. As DNA, the CDR3 is TGTGCCAGCAGCTTGTGGGGGCGCGGGGGGGGGCCCCTCACAGATACGCAGTATTTT. The variable domain in full, with the rest retrieved from reference TRBV5-6 and TRBJ2-3, is DAGVTQSPTHLIKTRGQQVTLRCSPKSGHDTVSWYQQALGQGPQFIFQYYEEEERQRGNFPDRFSGHQFPNYSSELNVNALLLGDSALYLCASSLWGRGGGPLTDTQYFGPGTRLTVL.